The 6 T cell receptor beta chains presented below share a single source sample, sequenced in a study of blood T cell repertoires in COVID-19. Assay: immunoSEQ multiplex PCR; the TCRdb copy retains only in-frame clones and omits some. The top ten hold 9% of the sample, which has around 43,000 clones, approximately 89% seen once. The specimen was peripheral blood. The receptors were gathered from a woman in her 70s with acute or convalescent COVID-19.

V is TRBV15 and J is TRBJ2-1; D gene ambiguous. Per germline, CDR1 LNHNV and CDR2 YYDKDF (reference sequence). The V end was cut by 0 bases, the J end by 6 bases, with 12 bases between. CDR3 length equals 15 residues. The CDR3 here is CATSRDLGNPNEQFF. The CDR3 region has the DNA TGTGCCACCAGCAGAGATCTAGGTAACCCCAATGAGCAGTTCTTC.

V and J are TRBV7-2 and TRBJ1-3; D ambiguous. V gave up 0 bases and J gave up 0 bases, with 6 bases separating them. The length of the CDR3 is 15 residues. In germline, CDR1 is SGHTA, CDR2 FQGNSA. CDR3: CASSLARGSGNTIYF. DNA of the CDR3: TGTGCCAGCAGCTTAGCTCGGGGCTCTGGAAACACCATATATTTT.

This sequence joins TRBV15 and TRBJ1-5, with 7 bases matching TRBD1. V lost 1 base to trimming and J lost 3 bases; unmatched junction nucleotides: 3. The CDR3 sequence is 15 residues long. CDR1 LNHNV and CDR2 YYDKDF come from the germline V gene (reference sequence). The CDR3 sequence is CATSRGRGINQPQHF. The CDR3 DNA sequence: TGTGCCACCAGCAGAGGCAGGGGGATCAATCAGCCCCAGCATTTT.

The chain employs TRBV7-2 and TRBJ2-3; the match to TRBD2 covers 7 bases. J was trimmed by 6 bases and V by 3 bases; bases with no gene match: 9. The V gene's germline CDR1 is SGHTA and CDR2 FQGNSA. CDR3 size: 15 residues. The CDR3 region has the DNA TGTGCCAGCAGCTTGGGCGTCGGGGGGAGGGATACGCAGTATTTT. Protein product: CASSLGVGGRDTQYF.

This clone was detected only once. The sample has other DNA sequences that encode this CDR3 too. The chain carries TRBV7-2 and TRBJ2-3; TRBD1 might be the D (6 bases). This CDR3 is 15 amino acids long. CDR1 and CDR2 from the germline V gene are SGHTA and FQGNSA. Trimming removed 1 base at V and 0 bases at J, with 8 bases between. The CDR3 loop reads CASSLGGTSTDTQYF. In DNA form, the CDR3 reads TGTGCCAGCAGCTTAGGGGGGACAAGCACAGATACGCAGTATTTT.

The gene calls are TRBV6-1 and TRBJ2-1; 9 nucleotides align to TRBD1. Germline V gives CDR1 MNHNS, CDR2 SASEGT. CDR3 length: 16 amino acids. V lost 4 bases to trimming and J lost 4 bases; unmatched junction nucleotides: 8. The CDR3 nucleotides are TGTGCCAGCAGTGGTCTGCCGGGACAGGGATACAATGAGCAGTTCTTC. Protein product: CASSGLPGQGYNEQFF.